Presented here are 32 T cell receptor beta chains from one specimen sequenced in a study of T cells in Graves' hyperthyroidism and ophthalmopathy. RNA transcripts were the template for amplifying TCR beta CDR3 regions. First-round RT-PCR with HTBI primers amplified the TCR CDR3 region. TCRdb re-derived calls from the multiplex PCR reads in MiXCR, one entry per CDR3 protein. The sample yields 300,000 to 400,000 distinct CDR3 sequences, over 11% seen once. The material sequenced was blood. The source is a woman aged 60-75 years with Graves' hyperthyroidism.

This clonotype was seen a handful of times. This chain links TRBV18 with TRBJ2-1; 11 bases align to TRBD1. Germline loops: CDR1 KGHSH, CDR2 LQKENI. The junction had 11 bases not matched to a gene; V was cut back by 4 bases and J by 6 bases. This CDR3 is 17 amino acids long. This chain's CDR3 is CASSLWTGGGVGNEQFF. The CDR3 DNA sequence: TGTGCCAGCTCACTATGGACAGGGGGCGGAGTCGGCAATGAGCAGTTCTTC.

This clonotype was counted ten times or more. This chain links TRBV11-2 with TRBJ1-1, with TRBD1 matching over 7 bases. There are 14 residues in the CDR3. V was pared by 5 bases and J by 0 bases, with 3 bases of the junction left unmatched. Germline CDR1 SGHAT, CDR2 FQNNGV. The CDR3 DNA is TGTGCCAGCAGCGTACAGGGGCTGAACACTGAAGCTTTCTTT. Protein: CASSVQGLNTEAFF.

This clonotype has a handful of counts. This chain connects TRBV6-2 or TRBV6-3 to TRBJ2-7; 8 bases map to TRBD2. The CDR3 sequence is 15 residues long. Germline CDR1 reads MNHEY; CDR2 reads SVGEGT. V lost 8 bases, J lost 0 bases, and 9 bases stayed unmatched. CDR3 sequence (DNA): TGTGCCAGCTCGACTAGCGAGGGGCACTCCTACGAGCAGTACTTC. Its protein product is CASSTSEGHSYEQYF.

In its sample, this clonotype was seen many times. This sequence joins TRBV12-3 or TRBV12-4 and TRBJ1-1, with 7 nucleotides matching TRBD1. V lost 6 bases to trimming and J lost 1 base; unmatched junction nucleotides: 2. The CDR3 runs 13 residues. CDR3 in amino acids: CASRKGANTEAFF. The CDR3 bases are TGTGCCAGCAGAAAGGGGGCGAACACTGAAGCTTTCTTT.

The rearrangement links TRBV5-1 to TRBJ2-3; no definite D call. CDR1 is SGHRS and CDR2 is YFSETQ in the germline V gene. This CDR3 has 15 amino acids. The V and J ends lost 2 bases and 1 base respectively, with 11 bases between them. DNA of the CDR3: TGCGCCAGCAGCTTCAACGCCTTGGGCACAGATACGCAGTATTTT. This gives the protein CASSFNALGTDTQYF. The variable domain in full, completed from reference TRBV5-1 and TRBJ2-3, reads KAGVTQTPRYLIKTRGQQVTLSCSPISGHRSVSWYQQTPGQGLQFLFEYFSETQRNKGNFPGRFSGRQFSNSRSEMNVSTLELGDSALYLCASSFNALGTDTQYFGPGTRLTVL.

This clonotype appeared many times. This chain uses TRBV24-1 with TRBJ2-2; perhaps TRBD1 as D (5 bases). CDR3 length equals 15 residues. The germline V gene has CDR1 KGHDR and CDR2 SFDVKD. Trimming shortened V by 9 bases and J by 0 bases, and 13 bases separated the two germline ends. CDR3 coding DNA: TGTGCCACCCAGGGCAGGTTCGCGAACACCGGGGAGCTGTTTTTT. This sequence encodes CATQGRFANTGELFF.

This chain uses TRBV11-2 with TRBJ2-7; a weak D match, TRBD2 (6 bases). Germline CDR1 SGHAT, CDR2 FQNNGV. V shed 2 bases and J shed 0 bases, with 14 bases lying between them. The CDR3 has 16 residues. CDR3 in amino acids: CASSLLLAGGSYEQYF. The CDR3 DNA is TGTGCCAGCAGCTTACTACTGGCCGGGGGCTCCTACGAGCAGTACTTC.

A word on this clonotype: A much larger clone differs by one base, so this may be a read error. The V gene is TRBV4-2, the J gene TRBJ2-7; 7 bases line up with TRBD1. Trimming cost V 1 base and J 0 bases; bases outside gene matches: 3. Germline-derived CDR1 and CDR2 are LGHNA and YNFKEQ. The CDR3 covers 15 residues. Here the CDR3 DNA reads TGTGCCAGCAGCCAAGGGGGACAGAGCTCCTACGAGCAGTACTTC. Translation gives CASSQGGQSSYEQYF.

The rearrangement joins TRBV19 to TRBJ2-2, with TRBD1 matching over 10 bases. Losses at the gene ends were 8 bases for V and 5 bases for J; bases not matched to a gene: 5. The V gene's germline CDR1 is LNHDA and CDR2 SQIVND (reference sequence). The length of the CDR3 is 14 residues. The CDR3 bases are TGTGCCAGTGGGGGACAGGGGAGGACCGGGGAGCTGTTTTTT. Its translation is CASGGQGRTGELFF.

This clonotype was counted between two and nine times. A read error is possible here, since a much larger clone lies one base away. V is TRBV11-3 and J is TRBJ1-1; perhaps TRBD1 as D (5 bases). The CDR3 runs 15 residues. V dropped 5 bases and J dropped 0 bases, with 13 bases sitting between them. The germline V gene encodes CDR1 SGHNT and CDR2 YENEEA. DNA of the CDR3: TGTGCCAGCAGCGCCCACAGGAGAATGAACACTGAAGCTTTCTTT. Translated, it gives CASSAHRRMNTEAFF.

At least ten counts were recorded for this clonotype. The CDR3 region has the DNA TGTGCCAGCAGCTACGAGCGGAACTCCTACAATGAGCAGTTCTTC. Protein sequence: CASSYERNSYNEQFF. V usage is TRBV11-3 and J usage is TRBJ2-1; the D gene is possibly TRBD2 (5 bases). V gave up 4 bases and J gave up 0 bases, with 10 bases separating them. The CDR3 is 15 amino acids. Germline CDR1 is SGHNT and CDR2 is YENEEA.

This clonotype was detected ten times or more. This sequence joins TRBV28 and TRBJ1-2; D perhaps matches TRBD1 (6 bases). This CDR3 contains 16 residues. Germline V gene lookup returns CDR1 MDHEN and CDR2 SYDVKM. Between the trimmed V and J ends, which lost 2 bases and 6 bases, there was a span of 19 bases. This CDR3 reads CASSLKPRDTSNGYTF. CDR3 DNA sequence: TGTGCCAGCAGTTTAAAGCCCCGGGACACTTCTAATGGCTACACCTTC.

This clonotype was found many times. The CDR3 reads CASSEGIDTQYF. The DNA for the CDR3 is TGTGCCAGCAGTGAAGGGATAGATACGCAGTATTTT. The chain recombines TRBV2 with TRBJ2-3; D gene unclear. The CDR3 has 12 amino acids. Trimming removed 1 base at V and 5 bases at J, with 4 bases between. The germline gives CDR1 SNHLY, CDR2 FYNNEI.

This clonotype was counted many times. The CDR3 sequence is CASSLWTSGQETQYF. CDR3 DNA: TGTGCCAGCAGTTTATGGACTAGCGGCCAAGAGACCCAGTACTTC. The chain combines TRBV28 with TRBJ2-5; the match to TRBD2 covers 9 bases. The CDR3 spans 15 residues. V trimming: 0 bases; J trimming: 1 base; junction bases outside the gene matches: 0. In germline, CDR1 is MDHEN, CDR2 SYDVKM.

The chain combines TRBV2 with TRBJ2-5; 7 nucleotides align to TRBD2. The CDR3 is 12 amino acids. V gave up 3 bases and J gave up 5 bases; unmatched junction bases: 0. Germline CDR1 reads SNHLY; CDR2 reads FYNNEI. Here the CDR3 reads CASSEGGETQYF. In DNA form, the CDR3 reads TGTGCCAGCAGTGAGGGGGGGGAGACCCAGTACTTC.

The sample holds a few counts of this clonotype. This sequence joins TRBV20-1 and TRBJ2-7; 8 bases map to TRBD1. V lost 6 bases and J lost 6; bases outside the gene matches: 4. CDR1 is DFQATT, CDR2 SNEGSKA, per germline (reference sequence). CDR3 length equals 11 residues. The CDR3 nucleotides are TGCAGTGCCACCAGGGGGCTCGAGCAGTACTTC. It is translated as CSATRGLEQYF.

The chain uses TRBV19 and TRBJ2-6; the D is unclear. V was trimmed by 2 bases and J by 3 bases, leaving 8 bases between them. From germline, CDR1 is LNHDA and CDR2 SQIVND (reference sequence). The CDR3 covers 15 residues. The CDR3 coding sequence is TGTGCCAGTAGTATAATGTGGGTTGGGGCCAACGTCCTGACTTTC. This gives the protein CASSIMWVGANVLTF.

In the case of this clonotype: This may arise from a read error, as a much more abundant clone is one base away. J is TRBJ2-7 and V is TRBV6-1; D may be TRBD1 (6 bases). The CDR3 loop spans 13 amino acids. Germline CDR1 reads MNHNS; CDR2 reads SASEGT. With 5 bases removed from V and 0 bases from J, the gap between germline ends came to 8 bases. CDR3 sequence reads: CASSRTDSYEQYF. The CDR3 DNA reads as TGTGCCAGCAGTAGGACAGACTCCTACGAGCAGTACTTC.

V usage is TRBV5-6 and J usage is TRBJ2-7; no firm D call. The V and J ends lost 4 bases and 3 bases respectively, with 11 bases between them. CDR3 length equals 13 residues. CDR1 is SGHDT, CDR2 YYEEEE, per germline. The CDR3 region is CASSRDWSYEQYF. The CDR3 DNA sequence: TGTGCCAGCAGCCGCGACTGGAGCTACGAGCAGTACTTC. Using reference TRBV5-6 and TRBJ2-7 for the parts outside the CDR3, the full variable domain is DAGVTQSPTHLIKTRGQQVTLRCSPKSGHDTVSWYQQALGQGPQFIFQYYEEEERQRGNFPDRFSGHQFPNYSSELNVNALLLGDSALYLCASSRDWSYEQYFGPGTRLTVT.

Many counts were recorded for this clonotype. The CDR3 DNA follows: TGTGCCACCAGGGGGACAGGGCCCGGGGAGCTGTTTTTT. Translation: CATRGTGPGELFF. The chain uses TRBV24-1 and TRBJ2-2, with 9 bases fitting TRBD1. The CDR3 extends over 13 amino acids. With 7 bases clipped from V and 6 bases from J, the junction kept 2 bases outside the gene matches. The germline V gene encodes CDR1 KGHDR and CDR2 SFDVKD.

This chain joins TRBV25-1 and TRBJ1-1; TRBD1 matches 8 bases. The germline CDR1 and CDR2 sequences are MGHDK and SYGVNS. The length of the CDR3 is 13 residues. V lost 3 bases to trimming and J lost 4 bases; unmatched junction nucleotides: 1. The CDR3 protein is CASSDQGATEAFF. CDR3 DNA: TGTGCCAGCAGTGATCAGGGGGCCACTGAAGCTTTCTTT. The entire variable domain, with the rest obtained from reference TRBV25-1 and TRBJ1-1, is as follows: EADIYQTPRYLVIGTGKKITLECSQTMGHDKMYWYQQDPGMELHLIHYSYGVNSTEKGDLSSESTVSRIRTEHFPLTLESARPSHTSQYLCASSDQGATEAFFGQGTRLTVV.

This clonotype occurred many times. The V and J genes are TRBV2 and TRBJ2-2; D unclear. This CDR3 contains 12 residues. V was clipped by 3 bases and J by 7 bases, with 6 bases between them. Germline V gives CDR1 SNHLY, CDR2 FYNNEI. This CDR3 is CASSDVSGELFF. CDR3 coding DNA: TGTGCCAGCAGTGACGTTAGCGGGGAGCTGTTTTTT. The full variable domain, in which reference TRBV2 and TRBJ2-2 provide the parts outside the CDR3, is EPEVTQTPSHQVTQMGQEVILRCVPISNHLYFYWYRQILGQKVEFLVSFYNNEISEKSEIFDDQFSVERPDGSNFTLKIRSTKLEDSAMYFCASSDVSGELFFGEGSRLTVL.

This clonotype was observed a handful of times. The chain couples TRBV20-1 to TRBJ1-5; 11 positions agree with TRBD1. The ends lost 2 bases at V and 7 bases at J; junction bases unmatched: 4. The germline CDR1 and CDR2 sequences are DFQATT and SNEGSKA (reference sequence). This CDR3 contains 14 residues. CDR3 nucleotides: TGCAGTGCTAGACTACGGACAGGGGGCCAGCCCCAGCATTTT. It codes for CSARLRTGGQPQHF.

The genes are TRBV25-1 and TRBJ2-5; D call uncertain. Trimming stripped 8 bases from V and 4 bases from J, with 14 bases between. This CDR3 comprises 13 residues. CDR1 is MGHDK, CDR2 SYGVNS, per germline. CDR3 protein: CASLPGFGETQYF. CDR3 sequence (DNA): TGTGCCAGCCTACCGGGCTTCGGAGAGACCCAGTACTTC.

DNA of the CDR3: TGTGCCAGCAGCTCCTTACAGGGAGGGCTTGGAAACACCATATATTTT. It translates to CASSSLQGGLGNTIYF. The rearrangement links TRBV11-2 to TRBJ1-3, with a weak D call TRBD1 (6 bases). Germline-derived CDR1 and CDR2 are SGHAT and FQNNGV. Trimming took off 4 bases at V and 3 bases at J, with 16 bases between the two ends. This CDR3 spans 16 amino acids.

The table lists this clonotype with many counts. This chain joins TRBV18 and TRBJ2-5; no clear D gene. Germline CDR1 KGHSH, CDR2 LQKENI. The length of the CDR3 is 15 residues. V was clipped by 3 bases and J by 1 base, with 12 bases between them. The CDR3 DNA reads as TGTGCCAGCTCACCTTTCAGTTTATTCCAAGAGACCCAGTACTTC. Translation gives CASSPFSLFQETQYF.

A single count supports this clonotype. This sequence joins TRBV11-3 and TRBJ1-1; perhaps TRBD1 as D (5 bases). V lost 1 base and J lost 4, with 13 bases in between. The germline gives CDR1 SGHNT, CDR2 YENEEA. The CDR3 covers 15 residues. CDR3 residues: CASSLVGVGGTEAFF. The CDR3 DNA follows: TGTGCCAGCAGCTTAGTGGGGGTGGGGGGCACTGAAGCTTTCTTT.

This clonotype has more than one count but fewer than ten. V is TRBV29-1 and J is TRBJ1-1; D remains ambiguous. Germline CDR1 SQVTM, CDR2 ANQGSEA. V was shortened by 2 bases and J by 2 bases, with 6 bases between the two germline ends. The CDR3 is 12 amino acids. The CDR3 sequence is CSVEQDNTEAFF. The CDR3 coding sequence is TGCAGCGTTGAACAGGATAACACTGAAGCTTTCTTT.

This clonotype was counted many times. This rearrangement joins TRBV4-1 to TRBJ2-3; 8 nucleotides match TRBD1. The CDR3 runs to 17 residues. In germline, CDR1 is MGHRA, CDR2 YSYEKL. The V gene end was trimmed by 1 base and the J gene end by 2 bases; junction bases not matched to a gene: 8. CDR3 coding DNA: TGCGCCAGCAGCCAAGGACTCGGGACAGGCCTCACAGATACGCAGTATTTT. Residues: CASSQGLGTGLTDTQYF.

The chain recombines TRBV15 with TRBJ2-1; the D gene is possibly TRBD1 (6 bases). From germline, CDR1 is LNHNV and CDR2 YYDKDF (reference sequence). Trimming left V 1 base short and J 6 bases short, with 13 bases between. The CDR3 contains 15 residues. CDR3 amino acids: CATSRVQGPPNEQFF. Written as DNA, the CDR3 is TGTGCCACCAGCAGAGTCCAGGGGCCCCCCAATGAGCAGTTCTTC.

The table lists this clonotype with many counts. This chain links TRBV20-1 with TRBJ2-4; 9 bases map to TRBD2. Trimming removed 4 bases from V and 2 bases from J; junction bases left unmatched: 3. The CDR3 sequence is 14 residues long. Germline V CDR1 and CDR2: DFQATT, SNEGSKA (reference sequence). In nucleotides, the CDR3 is TGCAGTGCTAAAGCGGGAGGAACCAAAAACATTCAGTACTTC. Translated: CSAKAGGTKNIQYF.

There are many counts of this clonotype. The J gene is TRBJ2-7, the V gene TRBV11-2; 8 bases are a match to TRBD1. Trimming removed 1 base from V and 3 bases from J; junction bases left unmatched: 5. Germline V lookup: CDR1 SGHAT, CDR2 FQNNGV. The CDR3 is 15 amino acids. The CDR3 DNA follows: TGTGCCAGCAGCTTAGTAGGAGGACAGGGCTACGAGCAGTACTTC. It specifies CASSLVGGQGYEQYF.